This T cell receptor (beta chain) was observed in a study of shared T cell receptors in the human thymus. Generated by immunoSEQ multiplex PCR, the TCRdb table keeps only in-frame clones and is missing some. This sample has hundreds of thousands of clones; over 75% occur once, and the top ten carry approximately 0.011%. Trimming took 5 bases from V and 4 from J, leaving 24 bases between them. CDR1 SGHRS and CDR2 YFSETQ come from the germline V gene. CDR3 length: 17 residues. These data also featured in a second study, about human thymus T cells. From that study: Those donating were healthy Finnish infants in corrective surgery for congenital heart defects. From resections taken during corrective heart surgery, the thymus tissue was obtained. Thymic TCR repertoires of unrelated people reportedly overlapped highly.

This chain uses TRBV5-1 with TRBJ1-2; possible D gene TRBD1, 6 bases. The sequencing sample was made of thymocytes. The receptor's source is a boy younger than two with a congenital heart defect. CDR3 sequence: CASRANPGASHIYGYTF. CDR3 sequence (DNA): TGCGCCAGCAGAGCCAACCCAGGGGCCAGCCACATCTATGGCTACACCTTC.